This is a list of T cell receptor beta chains from one sample in a study of vaccination effects on CD4 cells after COVID-19. What these receptors recognize is not known. This table comes from immunoSEQ multiplex PCR, and its TCRdb copy is limited to in-frame clones, with some not included. The table records approximately 37,000 clones, under 70% of them present only once. The sample here was CD4+ T cells from PBMCs cultured without peptide, taken after COVID-19 vaccination. The receptors were gathered from a human donor who received a COVID-19 vaccine. Each CDR3 is given with its conserved first and last residue. A D gene is named only where the DNA matches it firmly.

d_call	j_call	v_call	cdr3_aa
TRBD1	TRBJ1-2	TRBV2	CASSAGQGFLGGYTF
-	TRBJ2-6	TRBV6-1	CASSEEGSGANVLTF
-	TRBJ2-7	TRBV7-8	CASSRTLGSGEQYF
TRBD1	TRBJ1-2	TRBV10-2	CASSPDRDYGYTF
-	TRBJ1-2	TRBV2	CASSEMVTGINYGYTF
-	TRBJ2-5	TRBV19	CASSPGGRGLETQYF
-	TRBJ2-3	TRBV1	CTSMTGTGATDTQYF
-	TRBJ1-5	TRBV6-5	CASRQDWGTLQPQHF
-	TRBJ2-5	TRBV7-6	CASSLDGQYQETQYF
-	TRBJ1-5	TRBV12-5	CASGLVNSGRPNQPQHF
TRBD1	TRBJ1-1	TRBV5-1	CASSPTGGRTEAFF
TRBD1	TRBJ2-7	TRBV7-2	CASSVRGQGSYEQYF
TRBD1	TRBJ2-2	TRBV11-3	CASSRRGQGAQAGELFF
TRBD1	TRBJ1-5	TRBV4-1	CASSQGAGGLQPQHF
TRBD2	TRBJ2-4	TRBV7-9	CASSPSGGAGSQYF
-	TRBJ2-4	TRBV5-4	CASSSLGSSTKNIQYF
-	TRBJ2-1	TRBV3-1/TRBV3-2	CASSSLGGNNEQFF
-	TRBJ1-1	TRBV5-1	CASSLRQNTEAFF
-	TRBJ1-2	TRBV6-2/TRBV6-3	CASSPRRGSLNGYTF
TRBD1	TRBJ2-3	TRBV7-9	CASSSGDRTQYF
-	TRBJ1-6	TRBV5-6	CASSLTGSRSPLHF
-	TRBJ2-1	TRBV7-8	CASSSGEYEQFF
-	TRBJ2-7	TRBV19	CASSLGQGTYEQYF
-	TRBJ1-5	TRBV10-3	CATSDGMGEPQHF
-	TRBJ1-1	TRBV23-1	CASDTPPWAEAFF
-	TRBJ1-1	TRBV29-1	CSVCFGLTNTEAFF
TRBD1	TRBJ2-4	TRBV2	CASSDPRTGGIGIQYF
TRBD1	TRBJ1-3	TRBV19	CASRPDRVGGYSGNTIYF
-	TRBJ2-1	TRBV12-3/TRBV12-4	CASTLDSEQFF
-	TRBJ2-2	TRBV29-1	CSVAPTVAGELFF
-	TRBJ1-1	TRBV3-1/TRBV3-2	CASSPQTANTEAFF
-	TRBJ1-2	TRBV6-5	CASRKDSTYGYTF
TRBD2	TRBJ2-2	TRBV5-1	CASSEASSGLRLGGELFF
-	TRBJ1-3	TRBV3-1/TRBV3-2	CASSSRPGNTIYF
-	TRBJ2-7	TRBV5-6	CASSFPTRRYEQYF
TRBD2	TRBJ2-1	TRBV12-5	CASGLRASGGAVGEQFF
TRBD1	TRBJ2-1	TRBV4-1	CASSQGQGAPYNEQFF
-	TRBJ2-7	TRBV6-5	CASSFRIRGEVHEQYF
-	TRBJ1-1	TRBV18	CASSPRQGGRNTEAFF
-	TRBJ2-7	TRBV5-5	CASSLVSYEQYF
-	TRBJ2-5	TRBV18	CASSPGRQWNQETQYF
TRBD1	TRBJ1-1	TRBV7-6	CASSFLTGTVNTEAFF
-	TRBJ1-3	TRBV6-1	CASSEAPTWERGNTIYF
TRBD2	TRBJ2-1	TRBV5-5	CASSLGTSGYNEQFF
-	TRBJ2-3	TRBV10-3	CAITTGSDTQYF
-	TRBJ2-2	TRBV6-6	CASSALGATGELFF
-	TRBJ1-1	TRBV30	CAWSKLTNTEAFF
-	TRBJ1-6	TRBV6-2/TRBV6-3	CASSYYGTSSYNSPLHF
-	TRBJ2-2	TRBV7-9	CASSLREAANTGELFF